Below, 25 T cell receptor beta chains from the same sample are listed, as sequenced in a study of CD8 T cells in ankylosing spondylitis. Study outcomes and limitations: Ankylosing spondylitis blood appeared to be characterized by a TCR beta motif of under ten highly homologous variants.

TCRdb re-analysed the 5' RACE reads in MiXCR, keeping a single row per CDR3 protein. The sample carries some 450,000 distinct CDR3 sequences, roughly a sixth recorded once. These receptors' antigens are unknown. Input material: blood, either unsorted or a sorted T cell fraction (not recorded which). The receptor set was obtained from a male donor with ankylosing spondylitis.

The chain joins TRBV18 to TRBJ1-6; D uncertain. Trimming cost V 2 bases and J 8 bases, with 7 bases left between them. Germline V gene lookup returns CDR1 KGHSH and CDR2 LQKENI. The length of the CDR3 is 13 residues. The CDR3 nucleotides read TGTGCCAGCTCACCAGTGTTAGATTCACCCCTCCACTTT. This gives the protein CASSPVLDSPLHF.

This clonotype was detected a few times. The chain joins TRBV2 to TRBJ2-1; the match to TRBD2 covers 11 bases. V lost 7 bases to trimming and J lost 5 bases; unmatched junction nucleotides: 4. The CDR3 is 14 residues long. Germline-derived CDR1 and CDR2 are SNHLY and FYNNEI. The CDR3 DNA sequence: TGTGCCAGCAATCTAGCGGGGGGTCACAATGAGCAGTTCTTC. Residues: CASNLAGGHNEQFF.

The chain uses TRBV18 and TRBJ1-1; 9 bases are shared with TRBD1. After removal of 1 base from V and 1 base from J, the junction contained 4 bases not matched to a gene. The CDR3 contains 16 residues. Germline V gene data show CDR1 as KGHSH and CDR2 as LQKENI. The CDR3 sequence: CASSPLGQGQNTEAFF. The CDR3 region has the DNA TGTGCCAGCTCACCACTGGGACAGGGTCAGAACACTGAAGCTTTCTTT.

The rearrangement uses TRBV7-9 and TRBJ1-2; D possibly corresponds to TRBD1 (5 bases). CDR3 length: 14 amino acids. Trimming pared 7 bases from V and 2 bases from J, leaving 14 bases between. CDR1 is SEHNR, CDR2 FQNEAQ, per germline (reference sequence). CDR3 DNA sequence: TGTGCCAGCACCAAAGACCCAGGGAACTATGGCTACACCTTC. It translates to CASTKDPGNYGYTF.

This clonotype has just a few counts. The chain combines TRBV7-8 with TRBJ1-2; D is possibly TRBD1 (5 bases). Trimming removed 4 bases at V and 4 bases at J, with 16 bases between. This CDR3 spans 15 amino acids. In germline, CDR1 is SGHVS, CDR2 FQNEAQ. As DNA, the CDR3 is TGTGCCAGCAGCTCCTCTGACAGAGGAGGCTATGGCTACACCTTC. It is translated as CASSSSDRGGYGYTF.

This clonotype was found a few times. J is TRBJ2-2 and V is TRBV27; no reliable D call. Germline assignment: CDR1 MNHEY and CDR2 SMNVEV (reference sequence). This CDR3 spans 15 amino acids. With 3 bases removed from V and 0 bases from J, the gap between germline ends came to 8 bases. Written as DNA, the CDR3 is TGTGCCAGCAGTTTGGAAGGTCCGAACACCGGGGAGCTGTTTTTT. Its protein is CASSLEGPNTGELFF.

This clonotype was found once. V usage is TRBV11-2 and J usage is TRBJ1-4; the D is unclear. V lost 9 bases and J lost 7, with 9 bases in between. Germline loops: CDR1 SGHAT, CDR2 FQNNGV. The CDR3 is made up of 11 amino acids. The CDR3 loop is CARVKGEKLFF. For the CDR3, the DNA is TGTGCCAGGGTAAAGGGTGAAAAACTGTTTTTT.

This clonotype was counted between two and nine times. The chain links TRBV28 to TRBJ2-1, with 11 bases fitting TRBD2. J was trimmed by 7 bases and V by 7 bases; bases with no gene match: 3. CDR1 MDHEN and CDR2 SYDVKM come from the germline V gene. The CDR3 totals 13 residues. CDR3 DNA: TGTGCCAGCATTACTAGCGGGAGTAATGAGCAGTTCTTC. Its translation is CASITSGSNEQFF.

In this sample, this clonotype turned up a few times. The rearrangement joins TRBV29-1 to TRBJ1-1; maybe TRBD1 (6 bases). Germline V gives CDR1 SQVTM, CDR2 ANQGSEA. The V gene lost 7 bases and the J gene lost 1 base, with 22 bases spanning the gap. The CDR3 spans 16 residues. The CDR3 loop reads CSAGAGLRVKNTEAFF. For the CDR3, the DNA is TGCAGCGCGGGGGCAGGGCTGCGGGTAAAGAACACTGAAGCTTTCTTT.

This clonotype was counted a few times. The V call is TRBV12-3 or TRBV12-4, the J call TRBJ2-1; weak D call: TRBD2 (6 bases). The V end lost 6 bases, the J end lost 4 bases, and 13 bases lay between the germline ends. CDR3 length: 14 amino acids. DNA of the CDR3: TGTGCCAGCAGAATGGGCGGGGTATACAATGAGCAGTTCTTC. Protein: CASRMGGVYNEQFF.

As for this clonotype: Mismatch with germline at one junction end may stem from a read error. This chain uses TRBV5-1 with TRBJ1-2; D unclear. Germline values: CDR1 SGHRS, CDR2 YFSETQ. This CDR3 has 14 residues. CDR3 region: CASSLGSTNYGYTF. In nucleotides, the CDR3 is TGTGCCAGCAGCTTGGGCAGTACTAACTATGGCTACACCTTC.

CDR3: CATFSRGGELFF. The CDR3 DNA is TGTGCCACTTTTTCGCGGGGCGGGGAGCTGTTTTTT. The chain uses TRBV7-8 and TRBJ2-2; D may be TRBD2 (6 bases). CDR3 length: 12 amino acids. Deletions cut 10 bases from V and 7 bases from J, with 13 bases between. Looked up from germline, CDR1 is SGHVS and CDR2 is FQNEAQ.

This clonotype was seen more than once but under ten times. This chain joins TRBV6-1 and TRBJ1-2, with D perhaps TRBD1 (5 bases). CDR1 is MNHNS, CDR2 SASEGT, per germline. The CDR3 length is 15 residues. Trimming shortened V by 6 bases and J by 7 bases, and 21 bases separated the two germline ends. CDR3 coding DNA: TGTGCCAGCAGGACGGGAGGCGGGGGAGTTCCTGGCTACACCTTC. Its protein product is CASRTGGGGVPGYTF.

This clonotype came up a few times. J is TRBJ1-3 and V is TRBV20-1; 9 nucleotides align to TRBD1. CDR1 and CDR2 (germline): DFQATT, SNEGSKA (reference sequence). The CDR3 spans 19 residues. The V and J ends lost 5 bases and 0 bases, in that order; junction bases with no gene match: 17. The DNA of the CDR3 is TGCAGTGCTCCCAAAACCGGGACAGGGACTCCTCGCTCTGGAAACACCATATATTTT. It encodes CSAPKTGTGTPRSGNTIYF.

The chain recombines TRBV27 with TRBJ2-7; 9 bases align to TRBD2. V shed 6 bases and J 2 bases; nucleotides not matched to a gene: 8. Germline values: CDR1 MNHEY, CDR2 SMNVEV (reference sequence). This CDR3 is built from 15 residues. CDR3 sequence reads: CASSPRLAATYEQYF. The CDR3 DNA reads TGTGCCAGCAGCCCCCGACTAGCGGCAACCTACGAGCAGTACTTC.

The V gene is TRBV4-1, the J gene TRBJ1-6; TRBD1 might be the D (6 bases). The CDR3 contains 16 residues. The ends were cut back, 1 base at V and 4 bases at J, with 11 bases in the middle. Germline-derived CDR1 and CDR2 are MGHRA and YSYEKL. The CDR3 protein is CASSQVGRGYNSPLHF. The CDR3 nucleotides are TGCGCCAGCAGCCAAGTGGGCAGGGGTTATAATTCACCCCTCCACTTT.

This clonotype was recorded a few times. This chain uses TRBV11-2 with TRBJ2-2, with D possibly matching TRBD1 (5 bases). In germline, CDR1 is SGHAT, CDR2 FQNNGV. CDR3 length: 15 residues. V was pared by 5 bases and J by 0 bases, with 10 bases between. Written as DNA, the CDR3 is TGTGCCAGCAGCCGACAGCTCGCGAACACCGGGGAGCTGTTTTTT. It is translated as CASSRQLANTGELFF.

The chain employs TRBV5-1 and TRBJ1-6; D is unresolved. The CDR3 covers 14 residues. The germline CDR1 and CDR2 sequences are SGHRS and YFSETQ. V was shortened by 0 bases and J by 7 bases, with 8 bases between the two germline ends. CDR3 in amino acids: CASSLGTENSPLHF. CDR3 coding DNA: TGCGCCAGCAGCTTGGGGACGGAAAATTCACCCCTCCACTTT.

This chain uses TRBV5-1 with TRBJ2-7; D is perhaps TRBD2 (6 bases). The CDR3 covers 15 residues. V dropped 3 bases and J dropped 0 bases, with 13 bases sitting between them. The V gene's germline CDR1 is SGHRS and CDR2 YFSETQ. CDR3 amino acids: CASSSGVRGSYEQYF. The CDR3 nucleotides read TGCGCCAGCAGCTCCGGGGTGCGGGGCTCCTACGAGCAGTACTTC. The entire variable domain, with the rest obtained from reference TRBV5-1 and TRBJ2-7, is as follows: KAGVTQTPRYLIKTRGQQVTLSCSPISGHRSVSWYQQTPGQGLQFLFEYFSETQRNKGNFPGRFSGRQFSNSRSEMNVSTLELGDSALYLCASSSGVRGSYEQYFGPGTRLTVT.

The chain couples TRBV2 to TRBJ1-5; D possibly corresponds to TRBD1 (5 bases). Deletions cut 6 bases from V and 0 bases from J, with 12 bases between. This CDR3 spans 15 amino acids. Germline values: CDR1 SNHLY, CDR2 FYNNEI. The CDR3 here is CASRTGRLSNQPQHF. The CDR3 DNA is TGTGCCAGCAGGACGGGACGGCTTAGCAATCAGCCCCAGCATTTT. Using reference TRBV2 and TRBJ1-5 for the parts outside the CDR3, the full variable domain is EPEVTQTPSHQVTQMGQEVILRCVPISNHLYFYWYRQILGQKVEFLVSFYNNEISEKSEIFDDQFSVERPDGSNFTLKIRSTKLEDSAMYFCASRTGRLSNQPQHFGDGTRLSIL.

Only one count was recorded for this clonotype. The chain carries TRBV4-2 and TRBJ2-4; D is tentatively TRBD1 or TRBD2 (5 bases each). From germline, CDR1 is LGHNA and CDR2 YNFKEQ. Deletions cut 4 bases from V and 0 bases from J, with 19 bases between. The length of the CDR3 is 18 residues. CDR3 coding DNA: TGTGCCAGCAGCCCAAGAGGGGCCCAGGGATTAGCCAAAAACATTCAGTACTTC. Translating it yields CASSPRGAQGLAKNIQYF.

The chain joins TRBV10-3 to TRBJ2-5; either TRBD1 or TRBD2 may fit D (6 bases each). The germline CDR1 and CDR2 sequences are ENHRY and SYGVKD. Between the trimmed V and J ends, which lost 2 bases and 5 bases, there was a span of 12 bases. The CDR3 runs to 14 residues. The CDR3 reads CAISERGRGETQYF. Here the CDR3 DNA reads TGTGCCATCAGTGAGCGGGGGCGCGGGGAGACCCAGTACTTC.

This clonotype has more than one count but fewer than ten. One base away lies a much larger clone, so this may be a sequencing read error. The V call is TRBV6-4, the J call TRBJ2-7; maybe TRBD1 (6 bases). This CDR3 has 12 residues. Germline CDR1 reads MRHNA; CDR2 reads SNTAGT. Trimming stripped 7 bases from V and 2 bases from J, with 9 bases between. The CDR3 is CASTDRPYEQYF. Written as DNA, the CDR3 is TGTGCCAGCACCGACAGGCCCTACGAGCAGTACTTC.

The V gene is TRBV7-9, the J gene TRBJ2-1; 8 bases map to TRBD2. The CDR3 consists of 16 residues. The ends lost 0 bases at V and 6 bases at J; junction bases unmatched: 7. Germline V gene data show CDR1 as SEHNR and CDR2 as FQNEAQ (reference sequence). The CDR3 loop reads CASSLATGLEFNEQFF. CDR3 DNA: TGTGCCAGCAGCTTAGCTACGGGACTAGAGTTCAATGAGCAGTTCTTC.

The chain uses TRBV20-1 and TRBJ2-3, with TRBD2 identical over 14 bases. This CDR3 contains 15 residues. Trimming took 6 bases from V and 6 from J; bases not matched to a gene: 8. Germline V lookup: CDR1 DFQATT, CDR2 SNEGSKA (reference sequence). The CDR3 DNA is TGCAGTGCCAAGAGACTAGCGGGAGGGTTTGATACGCAGTATTTT. Its translation is CSAKRLAGGFDTQYF.